Below, 29 T cell receptor beta chains from the same sample are listed, as sequenced in a study of blood T cell repertoires in COVID-19. This table comes from immunoSEQ multiplex PCR, and its TCRdb copy is limited to in-frame clones, with some not included. This repertoire shows over 250,000 clones, roughly nine tenths found once; its top ten account for roughly 4%. Sequences were obtained from peripheral blood. These receptors all come from a man aged 60 to 75 who had recovered from COVID-19.

Only one count was recorded for this clone. The gene calls are TRBV19 and TRBJ2-6, with 8 bases fitting TRBD2. The V and J ends lost 3 bases and 4 bases, in that order; junction bases with no gene match: 11. The length of the CDR3 is 18 residues. CDR1 is LNHDA and CDR2 is SQIVND in the germline V gene (reference sequence). The CDR3 is CASSMGPGGVSGANVLTF. CDR3 nucleotide sequence: TGTGCCAGTAGTATGGGGCCCGGGGGGGTTTCCGGGGCCAACGTCCTGACTTTC.

CDR3 protein: CAWRRAGGTYEQYF. CDR3 nucleotide sequence: TGTGCCTGGAGGCGGGCAGGGGGAACCTACGAGCAGTACTTC. The chain has TRBV30 and TRBJ2-7, with 7 bases matching TRBD1. V lost 3 bases and J lost 2; bases outside the gene matches: 7. The CDR3 runs to 14 residues. Germline values: CDR1 GTSNPN, CDR2 SVGIG (reference sequence).

This chain links TRBV11-3 with TRBJ2-3, with 8 nucleotides matching TRBD2. CDR1 is SGHNT and CDR2 is YENEEA in the germline V gene. The V gene end was trimmed by 0 bases and the J gene end by 5 bases; junction bases not matched to a gene: 10. This CDR3 comprises 17 residues. This CDR3 reads CASSLDVASGYRDTQYF. The CDR3, as DNA: TGTGCCAGCAGCTTAGATGTGGCTAGCGGGTATCGAGATACGCAGTATTTT. The variable domain in full, with the rest retrieved from reference TRBV11-3 and TRBJ2-3, is EAGVVQSPRYKIIEKKQPVAFWCNPISGHNTLYWYLQNLGQGPELLIRYENEEAVDDSQLPKDRFSAERLKGVDSTLKIQPAELGDSAVYLCASSLDVASGYRDTQYFGPGTRLTVL.

This clone was observed once. The chain uses TRBV27 and TRBJ2-6; D perhaps matches TRBD1 (5 bases). The CDR3 has 15 residues. Trimming removed 6 bases at V and 0 bases at J, with 9 bases between. Germline values: CDR1 MNHEY, CDR2 SMNVEV (reference sequence). Here the CDR3 reads CASRGVPSGANVLTF. CDR3 bases: TGTGCCAGCAGAGGGGTCCCCTCTGGGGCCAACGTCCTGACTTTC. Full variable domain (remainder filled in from reference TRBV27 and TRBJ2-6): EAQVTQNPRYLITVTGKKLTVTCSQNMNHEYMSWYRQDPGLGLRQIYYSMNVEVTDKGDVPEGYKVSRKEKRNFPLILESPSPNQTSLYFCASRGVPSGANVLTFGAGSRLTVL.

The CDR3, as DNA: TGTGCCAGCAGCTCACTTATTACGACTAATCAGCCCCAGCATTTT. Its translation is CASSSLITTNQPQHF. The gene calls are TRBV7-8 and TRBJ1-5; no reliable D call. This CDR3 comprises 15 residues. Germline loops: CDR1 SGHVS, CDR2 FQNEAQ. V gave up 4 bases and J gave up 4 bases, with 14 bases separating them.

The chain joins TRBV4-2 to TRBJ2-1, with TRBD2 identical over 9 bases. V shed 2 bases, J shed 7 bases, and the junction held 6 bases outside the gene matches. This CDR3 region has 15 residues. CDR1 is LGHNA, CDR2 YNFKEQ, per germline. The CDR3: CASSQLAGVGNEQFF. CDR3 nucleotides: TGTGCCAGCAGCCAATTAGCGGGGGTAGGGAATGAGCAGTTCTTC.

This clone was detected a few times. This chain links TRBV18 with TRBJ1-3; weak D call: TRBD1 (5 bases). The CDR3 totals 18 residues. From germline, CDR1 is KGHSH and CDR2 LQKENI. V lost 2 bases and J 0 bases, leaving 17 bases between the germline ends. CDR3: CASSPEAGNPGSGNTIYF. CDR3 sequence (DNA): TGTGCCAGCTCACCAGAGGCAGGGAATCCCGGCTCTGGAAACACCATATATTTT.

The chain employs TRBV7-9 and TRBJ1-1; 11 bases line up with TRBD1. CDR3 size: 16 residues. The ends lost 4 bases at V and 5 bases at J; junction bases unmatched: 9. CDR1 is SEHNR and CDR2 is FQNEAQ in the germline V gene (reference sequence). In DNA form, the CDR3 reads TGTGCCAGCAGCTCAGGGACAGGGGGACGATTGACTGAAGCTTTCTTT. This gives the protein CASSSGTGGRLTEAFF.

The chain recombines TRBV30 with TRBJ1-2; the match to TRBD1 covers 8 bases. In germline, CDR1 is GTSNPN, CDR2 SVGIG (reference sequence). With V trimmed by 2 bases and J by 5 bases, 7 bases remained unmatched. CDR3 length: 14 amino acids. CDR3 in DNA: TGTGCCTGGAGTTCGACAGGGGTCGGGTATGGCTACACCTTC. Its translation is CAWSSTGVGYGYTF.

The rearrangement joins TRBV18 to TRBJ2-2; possibly TRBD1 for D (6 bases). The CDR3 has 14 residues. Germline CDR1 is KGHSH and CDR2 is LQKENI. V was pared by 3 bases and J by 6 bases, with 11 bases between. As DNA, the CDR3 is TGTGCCAGCTCACCTGTAACAGGGTCCGGGGAGCTGTTTTTT. Its translation is CASSPVTGSGELFF.

The chain employs TRBV4-2 and TRBJ2-7; 11 bases map to TRBD2. The V segment lost 4 bases and the J segment 3 bases; nucleotides outside the gene matches: 5. Germline CDR1 LGHNA, CDR2 YNFKEQ. The CDR3 totals 15 residues. The CDR3: CASSPAGTSGYEQYF. The CDR3 DNA follows: TGTGCCAGCAGCCCAGCCGGGACTAGCGGCTACGAGCAGTACTTC.

The chain joins TRBV7-2 to TRBJ2-5; D is perhaps TRBD2 (7 bases). Trimming pared 0 bases from V and 4 bases from J, leaving 21 bases between. Looked up from germline, CDR1 is SGHTA and CDR2 is FQGNSA. The CDR3 has 18 residues. In DNA, the CDR3 is TGTGCCAGCAGCTTAGCGCACGGAAGGGGAGGGGGAAGAGAGACCCAGTACTTC. Translation gives CASSLAHGRGGGRETQYF.

V usage is TRBV11-3 and J usage is TRBJ2-2; the D gene is possibly TRBD2 (5 bases). V shed 1 base and J shed 9 bases, with 6 bases lying between them. The CDR3 runs 12 residues. CDR1 is SGHNT, CDR2 YENEEA, per germline. The CDR3 reads CASSLGTRELFF. The CDR3 DNA follows: TGTGCCAGCAGCTTAGGGACTCGGGAGCTGTTTTTT. The full variable domain, with the rest looked up from reference TRBV11-3 and TRBJ2-2, is EAGVVQSPRYKIIEKKQPVAFWCNPISGHNTLYWYLQNLGQGPELLIRYENEEAVDDSQLPKDRFSAERLKGVDSTLKIQPAELGDSAVYLCASSLGTRELFFGEGSRLTVL.

The chain has TRBV5-1 and TRBJ1-1, with TRBD1 as a possible D gene (5 bases). V lost 3 bases to trimming and J lost 3 bases, with 27 bases between them. Germline assignment: CDR1 SGHRS and CDR2 YFSETQ. This CDR3 is built from 19 residues. The CDR3 region has the DNA TGCGCCAGCAGCTCAAAGGCCACGTTGTCGGGAGGGGAGGACACTGAAGCTTTCTTT. Amino acid sequence: CASSSKATLSGGEDTEAFF.

The chain uses TRBV5-5 and TRBJ2-3; 8 nucleotides align to TRBD2. Germline V gives CDR1 SGHKS, CDR2 YYEKEE (reference sequence). The CDR3 extends over 16 amino acids. V gave up 4 bases and J gave up 2 bases; unmatched junction bases: 9. The CDR3 coding sequence is TGTGCCAGCAGCGGGGGGACTAGTCAATTCACAGATACGCAGTATTTT. It codes for CASSGGTSQFTDTQYF.

V is TRBV7-3 and J is TRBJ2-3; D is perhaps TRBD2 (7 bases). The CDR3 is 12 residues long. CDR1 and CDR2 (germline): SGHTA, FQGTGA. V was shortened by 6 bases and J by 14 bases, with 18 bases between the two germline ends. The CDR3 loop reads CASRRGGEDLYF. The CDR3 DNA follows: TGTGCCAGCAGAAGGGGGGGAGAAGATTTGTATTTT.

The V gene is TRBV5-1, the J gene TRBJ1-2, with 10 nucleotides matching TRBD1. Germline lookup yields CDR1 SGHRS and CDR2 YFSETQ. This CDR3 contains 15 residues. V lost 3 bases to trimming and J lost 4 bases; unmatched junction nucleotides: 6. The chain's CDR3 is CASSWGGQGVYGYTF. The CDR3 DNA sequence: TGCGCCAGCAGCTGGGGAGGACAGGGGGTCTATGGCTACACCTTC.

This clone appeared a few times. The rearrangement links TRBV14 to TRBJ2-3, with 7 nucleotides matching TRBD1. The trim removed 1 base at V and 4 bases at J, leaving 5 bases unmatched. This CDR3 is built from 15 residues. CDR1 and CDR2 from the germline V gene are SGHDN and FVKESK. The CDR3 DNA reads as TGTGCCAGCAGCCAAGGAACAGGGGTTGCAGATACGCAGTATTTT. As protein: CASSQGTGVADTQYF.

The J gene is TRBJ1-1, the V gene TRBV5-6; 8 positions match TRBD1. Trimming at V came to 1 base and at J to 3 bases, leaving 5 bases not matched to a gene. Germline CDR1 and CDR2: SGHDT and YYEEEE. There are 15 residues in the CDR3. The chain's CDR3 is CASSLTGGADTEAFF. The CDR3 DNA reads TGTGCCAGCAGCTTGACAGGGGGTGCGGACACTGAAGCTTTCTTT.

The genes are TRBV4-2 and TRBJ1-5; D gene unclear. The CDR3 has 15 amino acids. V was trimmed by 0 bases and J by 6 bases, leaving 12 bases between them. CDR1 is LGHNA, CDR2 YNFKEQ, per germline. Written as DNA, the CDR3 is TGTGCCAGCAGCCAAGATGTCGGCGGAATTCAGCCCCAGCATTTT. It codes for CASSQDVGGIQPQHF.

This chain joins TRBV6-5 and TRBJ1-2; 7 bases map to TRBD1. The CDR3 runs to 14 residues. The germline V gene has CDR1 MNHEY and CDR2 SVGAGI. V lost 6 bases, J lost 6 bases, and 10 bases stayed unmatched. This CDR3 is CASRKSTGVHGYTF. Written as DNA, the CDR3 is TGTGCCAGCAGGAAATCTACAGGGGTGCATGGCTACACCTTC.

The chain links TRBV19 to TRBJ1-4, with D perhaps TRBD1 (5 bases). V lost 7 bases, J lost 8 bases, and 17 bases lay in between. Germline V CDR1 and CDR2: LNHDA, SQIVND (reference sequence). The CDR3 is 14 residues long. The CDR3 nucleotides read TGTGCCAGTACCCGGGGAGGGGAAGGGGAAAAACTGTTTTTT. Encoded protein: CASTRGGEGEKLFF.

The rearrangement joins TRBV9 to TRBJ2-3; D gene uncertain. The CDR3 runs to 15 residues. The germline V gene encodes CDR1 SGDLS and CDR2 YYNGEE. Trimming cost V 4 bases and J 4 bases, with 16 bases left between them. The CDR3 here is CASSSHPGGSDTQYF. CDR3 sequence (DNA): TGTGCCAGCAGCTCGCATCCTGGCGGCTCAGATACGCAGTATTTT.

This chain connects TRBV6-5 to TRBJ2-1; weak D call: TRBD1 (6 bases). V lost 3 bases and J lost 7, with 13 bases in between. Germline assignment: CDR1 MNHEY and CDR2 SVGAGI. The CDR3 has 14 amino acids. CDR3 amino acids: CASSYPHRVNEQFF. The CDR3 DNA sequence: TGTGCCAGCAGTTATCCCCACAGGGTAAATGAGCAGTTCTTC.

The rearrangement links TRBV15 to TRBJ2-7; a possible D gene is TRBD2 (6 bases). The CDR3 runs to 14 residues. V was pared by 3 bases and J by 3 bases, with 12 bases between. Germline-derived CDR1 and CDR2 are LNHNV and YYDKDF (reference sequence). As DNA, the CDR3 is TGTGCCACCAGCAGGGGGGGTTACGACTACGAGCAGTACTTC. Protein product: CATSRGGYDYEQYF.

The rearrangement joins TRBV3-1 (or the pseudogene TRBV3-2) to TRBJ2-7, with D uncertain. V was pared by 4 bases and J by 2 bases, with 12 bases between. CDR3 length: 14 amino acids. Germline V gene sequence: CDR1 LGHDT, CDR2 YNNKEL (reference sequence). The CDR3 region has the DNA TGTGCCAGCAGCCGAACGACTGTCCCCTACGAGCAGTACTTC. This translates into CASSRTTVPYEQYF.

The J gene is TRBJ2-7, the V gene TRBV5-1; TRBD2 might be the D (5 bases). The V gene's germline CDR1 is SGHRS and CDR2 YFSETQ. V was shortened by 4 bases and J by 4 bases, with 18 bases between the two germline ends. The CDR3 runs 15 residues. CDR3 sequence (DNA): TGCGCCAGCAGCCCTTTGGAATATAGGGAGTACGAGCAGTACTTC. It is translated as CASSPLEYREYEQYF.

This clone has a single count. This chain joins TRBV5-1 and TRBJ1-4; 7 nucleotides agree with TRBD1. There are 15 residues in the CDR3. Losses at the gene ends were 4 bases for V and 5 bases for J; bases not matched to a gene: 8. Germline CDR1 SGHRS, CDR2 YFSETQ. The CDR3 spells CASSPTGQSNEKLFF. The CDR3 DNA reads TGCGCCAGCAGCCCCACGGGACAGTCGAATGAAAAACTGTTTTTT.

This chain links TRBV7-3 with TRBJ1-2; D may be TRBD1 (6 bases). The CDR3 extends over 16 amino acids. Germline-derived CDR1 and CDR2 are SGHTA and FQGTGA. Deletions cut 1 base from V and 4 bases from J, with 16 bases between. CDR3 sequence reads: CASSLRFRGAGYGYTF. Here the CDR3 DNA reads TGTGCCAGCAGCTTAAGATTCAGGGGCGCGGGCTATGGCTACACCTTC.